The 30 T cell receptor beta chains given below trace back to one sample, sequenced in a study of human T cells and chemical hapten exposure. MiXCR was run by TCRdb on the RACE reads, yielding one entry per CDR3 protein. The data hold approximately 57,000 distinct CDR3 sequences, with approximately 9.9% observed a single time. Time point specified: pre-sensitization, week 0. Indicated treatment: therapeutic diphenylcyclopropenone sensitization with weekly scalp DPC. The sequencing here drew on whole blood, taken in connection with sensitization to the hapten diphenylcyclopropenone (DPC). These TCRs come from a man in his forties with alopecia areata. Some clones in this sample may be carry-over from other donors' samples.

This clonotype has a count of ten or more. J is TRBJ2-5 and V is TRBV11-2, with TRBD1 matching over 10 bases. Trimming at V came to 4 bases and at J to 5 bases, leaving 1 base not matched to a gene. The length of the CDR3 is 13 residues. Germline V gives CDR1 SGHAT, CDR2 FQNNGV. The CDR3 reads CASSSDRGETQYF. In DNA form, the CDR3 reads TGTGCCAGCAGCTCGGACAGGGGGGAGACCCAGTACTTC.

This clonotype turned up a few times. CDR3 sequence (DNA): TGTGCCAGCAGTTTGATTGGCCAGGGGAGCACAGATACGCAGTATTTT. As protein: CASSLIGQGSTDTQYF. The J gene is TRBJ2-3, the V gene TRBV28, with D possibly matching TRBD1 (6 bases). V lost 3 bases, J lost 0 bases, and 13 bases lay in between. CDR3 length: 16 residues. From germline, CDR1 is MDHEN and CDR2 SYDVKM.

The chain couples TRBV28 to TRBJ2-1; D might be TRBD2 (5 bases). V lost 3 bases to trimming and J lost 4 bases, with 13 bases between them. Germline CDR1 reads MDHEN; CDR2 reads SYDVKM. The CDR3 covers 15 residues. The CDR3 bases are TGTGCCAGCAGTTTTAATCCGGAGGTATACAATGAGCAGTTCTTC. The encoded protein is CASSFNPEVYNEQFF.

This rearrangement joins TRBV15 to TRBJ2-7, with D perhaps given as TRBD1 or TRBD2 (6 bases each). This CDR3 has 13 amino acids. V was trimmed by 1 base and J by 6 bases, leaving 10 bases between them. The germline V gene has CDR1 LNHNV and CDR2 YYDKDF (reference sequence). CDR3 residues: CATSRGGASEQYF. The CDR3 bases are TGTGCCACCAGCAGAGGGGGGGCAAGCGAGCAGTACTTC.

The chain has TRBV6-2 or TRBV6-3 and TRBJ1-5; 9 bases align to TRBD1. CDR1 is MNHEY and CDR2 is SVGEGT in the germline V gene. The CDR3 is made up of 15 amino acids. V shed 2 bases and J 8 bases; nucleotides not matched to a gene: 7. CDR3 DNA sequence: TGTGCCAGCAGTTACGAGGACAGGGGTAGCAAGCCCCAGCATTTT. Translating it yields CASSYEDRGSKPQHF.

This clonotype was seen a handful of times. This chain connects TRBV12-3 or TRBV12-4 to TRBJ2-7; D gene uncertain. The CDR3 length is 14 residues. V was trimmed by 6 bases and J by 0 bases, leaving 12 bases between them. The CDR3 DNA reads TGTGCCAGCAGCCGCATCGAGAGCTCCTACGAGCAGTACTTC. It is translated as CASSRIESSYEQYF.

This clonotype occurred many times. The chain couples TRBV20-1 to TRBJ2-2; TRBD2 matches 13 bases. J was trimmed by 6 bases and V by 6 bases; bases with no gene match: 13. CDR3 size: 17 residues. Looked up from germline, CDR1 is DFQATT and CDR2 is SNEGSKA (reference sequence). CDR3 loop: CSAETLAGGPQAGELFF. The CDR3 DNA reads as TGCAGTGCCGAAACACTAGCGGGAGGGCCTCAGGCCGGGGAGCTGTTTTTT.

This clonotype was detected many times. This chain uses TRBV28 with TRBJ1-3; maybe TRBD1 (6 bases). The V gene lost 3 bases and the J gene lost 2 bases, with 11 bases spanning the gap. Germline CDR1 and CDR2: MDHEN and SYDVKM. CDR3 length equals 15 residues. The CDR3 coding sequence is TGTGCCAGCAGTTTTAGGGGGTTGACTGGAAACACCATATATTTT. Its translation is CASSFRGLTGNTIYF.

The CDR3 loop reads CATSDKDLETQYF. The CDR3 bases are TGTGCCACCAGTGATAAGGACCTGGAGACCCAGTACTTC. The V call is TRBV24-1, the J call TRBJ2-5, with unresolved D. Germline values: CDR1 KGHDR, CDR2 SFDVKD. The CDR3 totals 13 residues. V was trimmed by 3 bases and J by 5 bases, leaving 9 bases between them.

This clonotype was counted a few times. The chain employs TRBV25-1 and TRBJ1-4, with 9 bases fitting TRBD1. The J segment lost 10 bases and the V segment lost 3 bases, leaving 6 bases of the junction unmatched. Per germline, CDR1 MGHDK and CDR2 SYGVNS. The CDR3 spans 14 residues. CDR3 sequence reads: CASSEGTGSGKLFF. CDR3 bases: TGTGCCAGCAGTGAGGGGACAGGGAGCGGAAAACTGTTTTTT.

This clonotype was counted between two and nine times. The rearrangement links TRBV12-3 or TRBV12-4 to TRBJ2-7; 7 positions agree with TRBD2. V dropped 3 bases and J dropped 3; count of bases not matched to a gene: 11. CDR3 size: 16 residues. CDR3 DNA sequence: TGTGCCAGCAGTTTGCATCGGACTAGTAAGGGCTACGAGCAGTACTTC. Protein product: CASSLHRTSKGYEQYF.

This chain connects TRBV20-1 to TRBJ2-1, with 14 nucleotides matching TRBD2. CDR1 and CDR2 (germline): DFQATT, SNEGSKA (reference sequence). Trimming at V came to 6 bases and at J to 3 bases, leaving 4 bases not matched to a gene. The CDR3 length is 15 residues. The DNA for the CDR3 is TGCAGTGCCGAGACTAGCGGGAGGGTCTACAATGAGCAGTTCTTC. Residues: CSAETSGRVYNEQFF.

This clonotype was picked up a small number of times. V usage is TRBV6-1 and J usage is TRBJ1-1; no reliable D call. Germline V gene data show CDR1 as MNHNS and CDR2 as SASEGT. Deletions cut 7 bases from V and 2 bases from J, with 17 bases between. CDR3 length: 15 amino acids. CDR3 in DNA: TGTGCCAGCAACCCTACCCGGTGGATTAACACTGAAGCTTTCTTT. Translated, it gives CASNPTRWINTEAFF.

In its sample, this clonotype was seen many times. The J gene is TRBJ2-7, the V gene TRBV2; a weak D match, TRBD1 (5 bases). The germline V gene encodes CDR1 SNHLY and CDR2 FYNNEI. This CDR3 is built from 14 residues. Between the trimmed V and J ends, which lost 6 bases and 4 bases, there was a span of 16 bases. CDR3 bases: TGTGCCAGCAGAAAGGGGCTCGGCGAGTACGAGCAGTACTTC. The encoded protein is CASRKGLGEYEQYF. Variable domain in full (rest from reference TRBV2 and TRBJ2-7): EPEVTQTPSHQVTQMGQEVILRCVPISNHLYFYWYRQILGQKVEFLVSFYNNEISEKSEIFDDQFSVERPDGSNFTLKIRSTKLEDSAMYFCASRKGLGEYEQYFGPGTRLTVT.

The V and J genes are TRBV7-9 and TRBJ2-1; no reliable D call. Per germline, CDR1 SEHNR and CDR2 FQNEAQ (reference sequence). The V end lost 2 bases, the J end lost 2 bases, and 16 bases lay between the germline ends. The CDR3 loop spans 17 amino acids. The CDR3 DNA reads TGTGCCAGCAGCTTACGTGGTGGGCCAGGCCCCTACAATGAGCAGTTCTTC. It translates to CASSLRGGPGPYNEQFF.

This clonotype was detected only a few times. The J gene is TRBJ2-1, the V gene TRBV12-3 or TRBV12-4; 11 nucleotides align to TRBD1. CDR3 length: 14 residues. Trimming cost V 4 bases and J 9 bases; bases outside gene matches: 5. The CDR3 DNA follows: TGTGCCAGCAGTTCACGGACAGGGGGCACTGAGCAGTTCTTC. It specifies CASSSRTGGTEQFF.

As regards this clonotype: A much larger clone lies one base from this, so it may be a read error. This chain's CDR3 is CAISGDRETEAFF. CDR3 DNA: TGTGCCATCAGCGGGGACAGGGAAACTGAAGCTTTCTTT. This chain uses TRBV10-3 with TRBJ1-1; 9 bases are shared with TRBD1. CDR3 length: 13 amino acids. Trimming at V came to 6 bases and at J to 5 bases, leaving 4 bases not matched to a gene. Germline V gene sequence: CDR1 ENHRY, CDR2 SYGVKD.

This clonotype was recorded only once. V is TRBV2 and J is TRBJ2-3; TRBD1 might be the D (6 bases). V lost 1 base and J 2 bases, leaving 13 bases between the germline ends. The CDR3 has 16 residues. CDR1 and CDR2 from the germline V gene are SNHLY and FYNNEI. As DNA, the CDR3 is TGTGCCAGCAGTGAAGAGGCAGGGGTAGTCACAGATACGCAGTATTTT. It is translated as CASSEEAGVVTDTQYF.

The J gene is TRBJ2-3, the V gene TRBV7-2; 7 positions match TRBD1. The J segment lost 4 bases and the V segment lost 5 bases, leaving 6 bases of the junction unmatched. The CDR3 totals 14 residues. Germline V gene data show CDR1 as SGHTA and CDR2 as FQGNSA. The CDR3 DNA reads TGTGCCAGCAGCCCTCGACAGGGCTCAGATACGCAGTATTTT. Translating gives CASSPRQGSDTQYF.

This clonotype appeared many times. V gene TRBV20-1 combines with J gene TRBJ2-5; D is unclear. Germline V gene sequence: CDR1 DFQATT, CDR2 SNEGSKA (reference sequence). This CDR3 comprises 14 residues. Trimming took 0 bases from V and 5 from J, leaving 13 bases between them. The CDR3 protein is CSARDRVAEETQYF. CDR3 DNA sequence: TGCAGTGCTAGAGATCGGGTGGCGGAGGAGACCCAGTACTTC.

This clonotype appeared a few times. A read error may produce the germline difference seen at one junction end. The CDR3 here is CASSPFGQRSENTIYF. In nucleotides, the CDR3 is TGTGCCAGCAGCCCTTTCGGGCAGCGCTCTGAAAACACCATATATTTT. The chain employs TRBV3-1 and TRBJ1-3, with unresolved D. The CDR3 runs to 16 residues. The V gene's germline CDR1 is LGHDT and CDR2 YNNKEL (reference sequence).

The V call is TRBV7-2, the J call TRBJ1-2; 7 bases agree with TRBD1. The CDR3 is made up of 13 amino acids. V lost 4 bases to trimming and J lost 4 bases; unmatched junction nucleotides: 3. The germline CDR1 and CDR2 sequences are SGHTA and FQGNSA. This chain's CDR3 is CASSYGTVYGYTF. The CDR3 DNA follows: TGTGCCAGCAGCTATGGGACAGTCTATGGCTACACCTTC.

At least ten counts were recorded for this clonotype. The chain's CDR3 is CASSRILAGGTDTQYF. CDR3 DNA sequence: TGTGCCAGCAGTCGGATCCTAGCGGGAGGGACAGATACGCAGTATTTT. The chain uses TRBV28 and TRBJ2-3; 12 nucleotides align to TRBD2. Germline CDR1 MDHEN, CDR2 SYDVKM. The V gene end was trimmed by 5 bases and the J gene end by 3 bases; junction bases not matched to a gene: 6. The CDR3 has 16 amino acids. Full variable domain (missing parts from reference TRBV28 and TRBJ2-3): DVKVTQSSRYLVKRTGEKVFLECVQDMDHENMFWYRQDPGLGLRLIYFSYDVKMKEKGDIPEGYSVSREKKERFSLILESASTNQTSMYLCASSRILAGGTDTQYFGPGTRLTVL.

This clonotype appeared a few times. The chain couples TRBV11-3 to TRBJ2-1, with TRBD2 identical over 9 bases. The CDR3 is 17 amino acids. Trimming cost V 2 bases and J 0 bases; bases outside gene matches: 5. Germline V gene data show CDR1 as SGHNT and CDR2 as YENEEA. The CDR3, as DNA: TGTGCCAGCAGCTTAAGAGCGGGAGGTGCCTCCTACAATGAGCAGTTCTTC. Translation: CASSLRAGGASYNEQFF.

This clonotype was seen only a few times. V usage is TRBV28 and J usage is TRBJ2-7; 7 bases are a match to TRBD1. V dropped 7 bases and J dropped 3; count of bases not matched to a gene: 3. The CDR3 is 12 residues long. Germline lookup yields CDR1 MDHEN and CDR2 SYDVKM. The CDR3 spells CASKGTVYEQYF. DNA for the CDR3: TGTGCCAGCAAAGGGACAGTCTACGAGCAGTACTTC. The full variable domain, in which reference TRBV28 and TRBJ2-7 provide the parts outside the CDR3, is DVKVTQSSRYLVKRTGEKVFLECVQDMDHENMFWYRQDPGLGLRLIYFSYDVKMKEKGDIPEGYSVSREKKERFSLILESASTNQTSMYLCASKGTVYEQYFGPGTRLTVT.

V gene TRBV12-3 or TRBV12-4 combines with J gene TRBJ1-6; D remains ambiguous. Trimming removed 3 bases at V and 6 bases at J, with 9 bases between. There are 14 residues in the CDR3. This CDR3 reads CASSLRASNSPLHF. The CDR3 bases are TGTGCCAGCAGTTTGAGGGCTTCTAATTCACCCCTCCACTTT.

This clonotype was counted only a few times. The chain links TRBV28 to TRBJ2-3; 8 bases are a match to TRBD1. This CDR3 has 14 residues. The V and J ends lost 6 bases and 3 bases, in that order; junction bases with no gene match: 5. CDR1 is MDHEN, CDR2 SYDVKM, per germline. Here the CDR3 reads CASSPGGATDTQYF. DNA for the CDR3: TGTGCCAGCAGCCCAGGGGGCGCAACAGATACGCAGTATTTT.

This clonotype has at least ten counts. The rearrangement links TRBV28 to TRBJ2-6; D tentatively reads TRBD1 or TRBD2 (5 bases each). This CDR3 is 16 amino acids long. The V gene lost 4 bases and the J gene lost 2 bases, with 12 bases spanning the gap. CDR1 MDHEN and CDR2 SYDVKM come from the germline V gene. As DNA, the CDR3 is TGTGCCAGCAGTTCCTCAGGGAGTACTGGGGCCAACGTCCTGACTTTC. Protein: CASSSSGSTGANVLTF.

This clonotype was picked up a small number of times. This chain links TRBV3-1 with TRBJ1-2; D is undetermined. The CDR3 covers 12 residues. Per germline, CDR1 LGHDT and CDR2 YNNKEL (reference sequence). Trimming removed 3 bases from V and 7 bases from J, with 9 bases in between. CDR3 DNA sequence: TGTGCCAGCAGCCAGGGTGTTGGTGGCTACACCTTC. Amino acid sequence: CASSQGVGGYTF.

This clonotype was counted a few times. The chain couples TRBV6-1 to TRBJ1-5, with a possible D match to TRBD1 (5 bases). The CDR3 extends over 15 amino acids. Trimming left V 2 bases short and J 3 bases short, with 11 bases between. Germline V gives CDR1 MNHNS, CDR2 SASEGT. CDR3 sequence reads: CASSERGRNNQPQHF. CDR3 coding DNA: TGTGCCAGCAGTGAAAGGGGACGGAACAATCAGCCCCAGCATTTT.